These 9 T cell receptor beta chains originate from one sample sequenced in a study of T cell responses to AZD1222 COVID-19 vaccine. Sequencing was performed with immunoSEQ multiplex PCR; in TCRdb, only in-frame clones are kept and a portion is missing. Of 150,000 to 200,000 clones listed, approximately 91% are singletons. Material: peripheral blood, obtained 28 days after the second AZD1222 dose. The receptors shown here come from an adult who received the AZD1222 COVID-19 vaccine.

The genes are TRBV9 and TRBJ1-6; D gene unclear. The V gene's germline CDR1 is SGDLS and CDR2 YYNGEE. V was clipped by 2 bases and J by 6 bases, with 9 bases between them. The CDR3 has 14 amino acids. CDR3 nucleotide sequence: TGTGCCAGCAGCGTCGAAGGGTTTAATTCACCCCTCCACTTT. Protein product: CASSVEGFNSPLHF.

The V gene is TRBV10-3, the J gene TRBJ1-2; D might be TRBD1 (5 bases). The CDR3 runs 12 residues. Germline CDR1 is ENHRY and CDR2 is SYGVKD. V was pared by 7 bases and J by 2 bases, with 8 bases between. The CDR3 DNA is TGTGCCATCAAGCGGGGGAACTATGGCTACACCTTC. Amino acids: CAIKRGNYGYTF.

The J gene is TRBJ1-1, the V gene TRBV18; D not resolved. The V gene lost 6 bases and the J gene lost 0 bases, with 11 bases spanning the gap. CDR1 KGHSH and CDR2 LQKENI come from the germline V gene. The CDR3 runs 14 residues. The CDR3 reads CASSAGPLNTEAFF. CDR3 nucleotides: TGTGCCAGCTCGGCCGGGCCGCTGAACACTGAAGCTTTCTTT.

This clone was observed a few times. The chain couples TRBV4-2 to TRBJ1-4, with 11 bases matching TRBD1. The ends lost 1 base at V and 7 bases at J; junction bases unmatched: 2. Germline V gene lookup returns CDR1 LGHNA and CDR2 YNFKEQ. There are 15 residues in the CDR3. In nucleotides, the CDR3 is TGTGCCAGCAGCCAAGGGGACAGGGGGACTGAAAAACTGTTTTTT. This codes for CASSQGDRGTEKLFF.

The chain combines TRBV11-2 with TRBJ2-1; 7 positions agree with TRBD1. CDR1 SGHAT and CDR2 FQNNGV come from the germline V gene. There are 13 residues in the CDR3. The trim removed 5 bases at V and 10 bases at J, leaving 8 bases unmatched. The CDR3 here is CASSLDRLGEQFF. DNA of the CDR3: TGTGCCAGCAGCCTGGACAGGTTAGGGGAGCAGTTCTTC.

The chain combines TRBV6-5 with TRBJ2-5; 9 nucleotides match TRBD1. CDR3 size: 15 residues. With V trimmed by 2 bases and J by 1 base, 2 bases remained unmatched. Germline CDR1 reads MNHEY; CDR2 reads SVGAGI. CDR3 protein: CASSYLTGGQETQYF. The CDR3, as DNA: TGTGCCAGCAGTTACCTGACAGGGGGCCAAGAGACCCAGTACTTC.

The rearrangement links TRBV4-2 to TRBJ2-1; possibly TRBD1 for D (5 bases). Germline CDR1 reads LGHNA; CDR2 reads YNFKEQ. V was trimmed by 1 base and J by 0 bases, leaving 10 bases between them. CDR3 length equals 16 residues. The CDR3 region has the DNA TGTGCCAGCAGCCAAGTAACAGGAAGCTCCTACAATGAGCAGTTCTTC. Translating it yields CASSQVTGSSYNEQFF.

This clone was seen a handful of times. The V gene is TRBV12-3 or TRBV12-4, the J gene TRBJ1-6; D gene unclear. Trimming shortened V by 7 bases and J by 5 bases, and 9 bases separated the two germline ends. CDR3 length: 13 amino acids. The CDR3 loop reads CASTGGNNSPLHF. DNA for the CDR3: TGTGCCAGCACGGGTGGGAATAATTCACCCCTCCACTTT.

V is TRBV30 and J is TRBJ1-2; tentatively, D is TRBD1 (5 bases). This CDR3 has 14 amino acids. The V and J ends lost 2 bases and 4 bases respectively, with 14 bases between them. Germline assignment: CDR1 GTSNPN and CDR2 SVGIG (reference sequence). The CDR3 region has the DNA TGTGCCTGGAGTCGGGGGGGAGTCGGCTATGGCTACACCTTC. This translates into CAWSRGGVGYGYTF.